The TCR beta chain under discussion was sequenced for a study of shared clonotypes between healthy human individuals. Study summary: A couple of women and a few men aged 18 to 49 served as donors. Study observations and caveats: Non-shared clonotypes had lower generation probabilities than those shared by all four donors. Shared clonotypes: 4.5% to 5% naive CD4, about 3.3% naive CD8, 2.3% memory CD4, about 0.41% memory CD8.

With respect to this clone: The antigen is not known.

The CDR3 sequence is 17 residues long. V was clipped by 2 bases and J by 4 bases, with 17 bases between them. Germline V lookup: CDR1 SNHLY, CDR2 FYNNEI. Study donors comprised healthy, HIV-negative adults devoid of recent acute infection or vaccination. This table comes from immunoSEQ multiplex PCR, and its TCRdb copy is limited to in-frame clones, with some not included. The data contain approximately 2.3 million clones, approximately 93% of them seen just once; the ten biggest clones take up 0.35% to 0.45%. Sequencing input: naive CD4+ T cells from PBMCs. Subset described: CD45RA+ positively selected. The receptor was derived from a young man in good health. Some clones in this sample may be carry-over from other donors' samples. This chain links TRBV2 with TRBJ2-2; no definite D call. CDR3 DNA: TGTGCCAGCAGTGAATCCCTCGCGGAGATAGGCACCGGGGAGCTGTTTTTT. Its translation is CASSESLAEIGTGELFF.